This T cell receptor beta chain was identified during a study of blood T cell repertoires in COVID-19. The wider study: The study drew acute and convalescent COVID-19 samples from the United States, Italy and Spain.

Trimming shortened V by 5 bases and J by 5 bases, and 10 bases separated the two germline ends. The length of the CDR3 is 13 residues. Germline CDR1 and CDR2: SGHAT and FQNNGV. The authors' processing: How many nucleated cells were present was estimated from reference gene primer amplification. Repertoires were generated with immunoSEQ multiplex PCR, while TCRdb's copy carries only in-frame clones and drops some. The DNA gave D and trimming, while V, J and clone size come from that table. The profile shows approximately 150,000 clones, 75% to 85% of them singletons. This chain uses TRBV11-2 with TRBJ2-1; a weak D match, TRBD1 (6 bases). Material: peripheral blood. This TCR came from a human donor in a cohort sampled during active COVID-19. The CDR3 bases are TGTGCCAGCAGCCTCCGGACAGACAATGAGCAGTTCTTC. Protein product: CASSLRTDNEQFF. The variable domain in full, completed from reference TRBV11-2 and TRBJ2-1, reads EAGVAQSPRYKIIEKRQSVAFWCNPISGHATLYWYQQILGQGPKLLIQFQNNGVVDDSQLPKDRFSAERLKGVDSTLKIQPAKLEDSAVYLCASSLRTDNEQFFGPGTRLTVL.